This is a list of T cell receptor beta chains from one sample in a study of blood T cell repertoires in COVID-19. Sequenced by immunoSEQ multiplex PCR; TCRdb stores in-frame clones only, minus some. The top ten clones hold around 10% of a sample with 150,000 to 200,000 clones, about four fifths of them seen once. Input material: peripheral blood. The receptors here all came from a woman older than 75 with COVID-19, enrolled during active disease. CDR3s leave out the opening cysteine and the closing phenylalanine or tryptophan. The D gene is left open where the match is weak.

TRBJ2-2,TRBV6-5,NA,ASSKSANTGELF
TRBJ1-2,TRBV3-1/TRBV3-2,NA,ASSQEAASVRGYT
TRBJ1-5,TRBV18,NA,ASSPSGAKDQPQH
TRBJ2-7,TRBV19,TRBD1,ASSFTVTGVHEQY
TRBJ2-5,TRBV28,NA,ASRRKQGQETQY
TRBJ2-2,TRBV18,NA,ASSPPGSTGELF
TRBJ1-4,TRBV7-9,NA,ASSLDEGVYEKLF
TRBJ2-3,TRBV5-1,NA,ASSRRAGGGTDTQY
TRBJ1-3,TRBV9,NA,ASSTGSGNTIY
TRBJ1-1,TRBV7-2,NA,ASSWGHLNTEAF
TRBJ2-1,TRBV11-2,TRBD1,ASSLRTGRSSYNEQF
TRBJ2-7,TRBV6-5,TRBD1,ASRSDRGGNYEQY
TRBJ1-1,TRBV15,NA,ATSRRQNTEAF
TRBJ1-2,TRBV5-5,TRBD1,ASRKGQVRFYGYT
TRBJ1-4,TRBV19,NA,ASSKGRGITNEKLF
TRBJ2-1,TRBV13,TRBD2,ASSSPGLAENNEQF
TRBJ2-2,TRBV7-2,TRBD2,ASRPSGANGELF
TRBJ2-1,TRBV18,NA,ASSPTDSSSYNEQF
TRBJ1-3,TRBV7-9,NA,ASSLRASRSSGNTIY
TRBJ2-1,TRBV4-2,TRBD1,ASSKHRDRGYNEQF
TRBJ1-2,TRBV28,NA,ASTRGSNYGYT
TRBJ1-3,TRBV7-2,NA,ASSLGTPSSGNTIY
TRBJ2-7,TRBV4-1,NA,ASSQGAEQY
TRBJ1-6,TRBV10-3,NA,AISDPDRINSPLH
TRBJ1-1,TRBV2,NA,ASRASGANTEAF
TRBJ2-1,TRBV4-1,NA,ASSQEGQQF
TRBJ1-1,TRBV5-1,TRBD1,ASSSEGARDSRNTEAF
TRBJ1-1,TRBV6-2/TRBV6-3,TRBD1,ASSPTGVWITEAF
TRBJ2-3,TRBV3-1/TRBV3-2,NA,ASSQGYHSTDTQY
TRBJ2-3,TRBV2,NA,ASSTWLSTDTQY
TRBJ2-7,TRBV7-8,NA,ASSRGRPRGEQY
TRBJ1-1,TRBV5-4,NA,ASSLDRNTEAF
TRBJ2-2,TRBV7-6,NA,ASSLDMATGELF
TRBJ2-7,TRBV3-1/TRBV3-2,NA,ASRQPGTYEQY
TRBJ2-1,TRBV7-8,TRBD2,ASSSGLAGDEGYNEQF
TRBJ1-2,TRBV7-9,NA,ASSLVEPVFHGYT
TRBJ1-3,TRBV19,NA,ASGLVGDTGNTIY
TRBJ2-5,TRBV27,TRBD2,ASRILAGVPETQY
TRBJ1-1,TRBV5-1,NA,ASSYTGTTEAF
TRBJ1-1,TRBV5-6,TRBD1,ASSIGTGLLNTEAF
TRBJ2-5,TRBV7-9,NA,ASRTDQETQY
TRBJ2-1,TRBV5-1,NA,ASSLVLPSSYNEQF
TRBJ2-7,TRBV29-1,TRBD1,SVRQGITYEQY
TRBJ2-5,TRBV7-7,TRBD1,ASSYGQEETQY
TRBJ1-2,TRBV19,TRBD1,ASSTSTGVGNYGYT
TRBJ2-4,TRBV23-1,TRBD2,ASSQSEGGAKNIQY
TRBJ2-2,TRBV19,TRBD1,ASADRAPGELF
TRBJ2-1,TRBV4-1,TRBD2,ASSLVAGGSSYNEQF
TRBJ1-6,TRBV7-2,TRBD1,ASSLRGHTGSPLH
TRBJ1-5,TRBV6-6,NA,ASSPPRRGSNQPQH
TRBJ1-1,TRBV21-1,NA,ASSKDVRARMNTEAF